This TCR beta chain was sequenced during a study of blood T cell repertoires in COVID-19. Study in general: Collection of acute and convalescent COVID-19 samples took place in the United States, Italy and Spain.

The germline V gene encodes CDR1 SGHNT and CDR2 YENEEA. The CDR3 extends over 13 amino acids. V gave up 6 bases and J gave up 5 bases, with 13 bases separating them. The recovered donors of Cohort 3 showed two negative PCRs, clearance, or symptom resolution. In the authors' workflow: Amplified reference gene primers provided the basis for estimating nucleated cell counts. TCRdb's copy holds only in-frame clones and misses some; the assay was immunoSEQ multiplex PCR. D and trimming come from the DNA, and the V and J calls and clone size come from that table. The table lists some 170,000 clones, around 80% of them singletons.

The V gene is TRBV11-3, the J gene TRBJ1-1; D remains unclear. The material sequenced was PBMCs or T cells enriched from blood (not recorded which). This sequence originates from a man aged 35 to 55 who had recovered from COVID-19. CDR3 sequence: CASSFQVTTEAFF. CDR3 DNA sequence: TGTGCCAGCAGTTTTCAAGTGACTACTGAAGCTTTCTTT.